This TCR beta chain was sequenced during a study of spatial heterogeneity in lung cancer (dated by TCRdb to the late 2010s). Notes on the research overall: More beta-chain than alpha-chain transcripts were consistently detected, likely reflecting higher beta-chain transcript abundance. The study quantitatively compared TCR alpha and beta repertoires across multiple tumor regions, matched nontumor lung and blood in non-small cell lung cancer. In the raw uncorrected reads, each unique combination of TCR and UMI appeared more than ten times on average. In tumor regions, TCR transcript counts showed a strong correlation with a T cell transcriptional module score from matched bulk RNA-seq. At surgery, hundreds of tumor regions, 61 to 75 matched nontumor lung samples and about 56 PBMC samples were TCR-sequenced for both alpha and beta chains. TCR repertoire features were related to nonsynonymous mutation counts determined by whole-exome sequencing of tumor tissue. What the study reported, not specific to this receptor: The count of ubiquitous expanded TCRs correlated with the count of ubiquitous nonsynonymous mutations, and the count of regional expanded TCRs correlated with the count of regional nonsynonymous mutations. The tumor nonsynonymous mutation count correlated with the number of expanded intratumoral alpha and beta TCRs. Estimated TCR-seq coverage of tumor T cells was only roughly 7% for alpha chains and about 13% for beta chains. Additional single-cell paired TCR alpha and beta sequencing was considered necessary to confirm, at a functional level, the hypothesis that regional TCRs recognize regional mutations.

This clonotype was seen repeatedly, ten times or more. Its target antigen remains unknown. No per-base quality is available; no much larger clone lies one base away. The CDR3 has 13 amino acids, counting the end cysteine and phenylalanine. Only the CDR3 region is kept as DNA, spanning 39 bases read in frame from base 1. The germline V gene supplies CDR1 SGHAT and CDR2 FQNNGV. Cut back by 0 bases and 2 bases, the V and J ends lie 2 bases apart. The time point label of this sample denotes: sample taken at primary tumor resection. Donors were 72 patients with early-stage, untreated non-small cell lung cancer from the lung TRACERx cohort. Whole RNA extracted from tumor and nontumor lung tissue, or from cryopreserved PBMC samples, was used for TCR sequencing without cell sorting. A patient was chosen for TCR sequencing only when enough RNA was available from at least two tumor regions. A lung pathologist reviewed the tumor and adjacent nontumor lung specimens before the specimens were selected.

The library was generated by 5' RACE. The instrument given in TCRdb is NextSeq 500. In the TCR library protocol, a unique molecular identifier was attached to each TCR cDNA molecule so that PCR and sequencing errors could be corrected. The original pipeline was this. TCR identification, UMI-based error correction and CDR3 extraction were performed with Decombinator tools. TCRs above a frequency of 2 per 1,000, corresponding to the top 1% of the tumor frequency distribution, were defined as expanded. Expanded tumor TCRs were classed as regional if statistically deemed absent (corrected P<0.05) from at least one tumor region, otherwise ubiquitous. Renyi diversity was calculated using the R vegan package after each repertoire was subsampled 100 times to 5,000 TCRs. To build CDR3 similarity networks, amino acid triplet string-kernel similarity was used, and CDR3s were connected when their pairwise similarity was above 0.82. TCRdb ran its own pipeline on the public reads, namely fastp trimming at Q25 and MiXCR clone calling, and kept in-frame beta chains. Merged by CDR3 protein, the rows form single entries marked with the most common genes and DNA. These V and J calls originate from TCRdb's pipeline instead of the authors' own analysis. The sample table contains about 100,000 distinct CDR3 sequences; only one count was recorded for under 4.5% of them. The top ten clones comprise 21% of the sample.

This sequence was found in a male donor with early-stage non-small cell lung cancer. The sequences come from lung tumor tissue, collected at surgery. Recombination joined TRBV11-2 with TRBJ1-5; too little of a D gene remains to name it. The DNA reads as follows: TGTGCCAGCAGCTTAGATGGCAATCAGCCCCAGCATTTT. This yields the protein CASSLDGNQPQHF. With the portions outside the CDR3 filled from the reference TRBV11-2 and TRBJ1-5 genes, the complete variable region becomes EAGVAQSPRYKIIEKRQSVAFWCNPISGHATLYWYQQILGQGPKLLIQFQNNGVVDDSQLPKDRFSAERLKGVDSTLKIQPAKLEDSAVYLCASSLDGNQPQHFGDGTRLSIL.